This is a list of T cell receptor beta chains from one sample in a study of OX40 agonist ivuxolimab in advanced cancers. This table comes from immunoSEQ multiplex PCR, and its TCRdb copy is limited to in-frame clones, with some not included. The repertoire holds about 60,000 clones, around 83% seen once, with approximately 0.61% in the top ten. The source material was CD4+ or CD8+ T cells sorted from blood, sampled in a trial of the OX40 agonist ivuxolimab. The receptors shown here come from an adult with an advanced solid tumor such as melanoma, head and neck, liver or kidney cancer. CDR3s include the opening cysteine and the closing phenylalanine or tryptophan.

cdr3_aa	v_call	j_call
CASSFSGSREQYF	TRBV11-2	TRBJ2-7
CASSLGGTGEAFF	TRBV5-4	TRBJ1-1
CASSVSSGRGYEQYF	TRBV2	TRBJ2-7
CASRGSNQETQYF	TRBV19	TRBJ2-5
CASSLAELNTEAFF	TRBV7-8	TRBJ1-1
CASSSSPGRKRSTDTQYF	TRBV7-9	TRBJ2-3
CASSPQTGFLAGELFF	TRBV18	TRBJ2-2
CASSLSAGAVGGELFF	TRBV5-1	TRBJ2-2
CASSFRGQVSGNTIYF	TRBV28	TRBJ1-3
CASSSGTSGYNEQFF	TRBV7-9	TRBJ2-1
CASSLGGTMGTGELFF	TRBV5-6	TRBJ2-2
CASSPLGAGGDEQFF	TRBV7-3	TRBJ2-1
CASSNPGATVNEKLFF	TRBV4-1	TRBJ1-4
CSVEAGQGRAGELFF	TRBV29-1	TRBJ2-2
CASSLRQGSSGANVLTF	TRBV27	TRBJ2-6
CASSSGRNSPLHF	TRBV7-2	TRBJ1-6
CAPTPGPRRGSPLHF	TRBV19	TRBJ1-6